These 20 T cell receptor beta chains were all obtained from the same sample, sequenced in a study of shared clonotypes between healthy human individuals. Produced via immunoSEQ multiplex PCR; TCRdb's table is partial and in-frame only. Of a few million clones listed, around 94% are singletons. Sequenced material: naive CD4+ T cells sorted from blood. Subset given: CD45RA+ positively selected. These receptors were collected from a man aged 18-30 years in good health.

This clone was recorded a few times. The V gene is TRBV5-5, the J gene TRBJ2-7, with unresolved D. V lost 3 bases to trimming and J lost 2 bases, with 12 bases between them. Per the germline V gene, CDR1 is SGHKS and CDR2 is YYEKEE (reference sequence). The CDR3 spans 14 residues. The CDR3 loop reads CASSSETATYEQYF. DNA for the CDR3: TGTGCCAGCAGCTCCGAGACGGCCACCTACGAGCAGTACTTC.

This chain links TRBV19 with TRBJ2-3, with 10 bases lining up with TRBD1. The CDR3 totals 16 residues. Germline CDR1 reads LNHDA; CDR2 reads SQIVND (reference sequence). V dropped 1 base and J dropped 6; count of bases not matched to a gene: 7. CDR3 nucleotide sequence: TGTGCCAGTAGTATAGGCGGGACAGGGGCAGCCGATACGCAGTATTTT. Translation gives CASSIGGTGAADTQYF.

This clone was detected once. The V call is TRBV7-8, the J call TRBJ2-3; a weak D match, TRBD2 (5 bases). In germline, CDR1 is SGHVS, CDR2 FQNEAQ. V was clipped by 1 base and J by 0 bases, with 8 bases between them. CDR3 length: 15 residues. CDR3 in DNA: TGTGCCAGCAGCTTAGAACGGGATAGCACAGATACGCAGTATTTT. Protein sequence: CASSLERDSTDTQYF.

The chain carries TRBV5-1 and TRBJ1-4; TRBD1 aligns across 11 bases. Germline assignment: CDR1 SGHRS and CDR2 YFSETQ. There are 14 residues in the CDR3. V dropped 4 bases and J dropped 7; count of bases not matched to a gene: 3. CDR3 DNA sequence: TGCGCCAGCAGCAAGGACAGGGGGCCTGAAAAACTGTTTTTT. Its translation: CASSKDRGPEKLFF.

The CDR3 protein is CASSQGTANQPQHF. The CDR3 nucleotides read TGTGCCAGCAGCCAAGGGACAGCCAATCAGCCCCAGCATTTT. This chain connects TRBV4-2 to TRBJ1-5; perhaps TRBD1 as D (6 bases). The germline gives CDR1 LGHNA, CDR2 YNFKEQ. Between the trimmed V and J ends, which lost 1 base and 3 bases, there was a span of 7 bases. The CDR3 sequence is 14 residues long.

About this clone: Other DNA sequences within the sample encode an identical CDR3. The chain links TRBV6-1 to TRBJ1-1; TRBD1 is a possible D gene (5 bases). The CDR3 loop spans 13 amino acids. Trimming removed 1 base from V and 5 bases from J, with 8 bases in between. The V gene's germline CDR1 is MNHNS and CDR2 SASEGT. In DNA form, the CDR3 reads TGTGCCAGCAGTGAAGGGGGGAGGACTGAAGCTTTCTTT. Protein product: CASSEGGRTEAFF.

The chain uses TRBV6-5 and TRBJ2-1; D is uncertain. There are 13 residues in the CDR3. Germline V gives CDR1 MNHEY, CDR2 SVGAGI. Trimming cost V 7 bases and J 14 bases, with 21 bases left between them. The DNA of the CDR3 is TGTGCCAGCATAGCCGTTGGGTCACCCGGCGAGTTCTTC. Encoded protein: CASIAVGSPGEFF.

The gene calls are TRBV30 and TRBJ2-1; 7 bases are shared with TRBD2. The CDR3 has 19 residues. V was pared by 0 bases and J by 3 bases, with 17 bases of the junction left unmatched. Germline V lookup: CDR1 GTSNPN, CDR2 SVGIG (reference sequence). CDR3: CAWSVGISGTGRVYNEQFF. The CDR3 DNA sequence: TGTGCCTGGAGTGTAGGTATCAGCGGGACCGGGCGAGTCTACAATGAGCAGTTCTTC.

A word on this clone: The sample holds other DNA sequences that translate to the same CDR3. The chain recombines TRBV6-5 with TRBJ2-2, with D possibly TRBD2 on 6 matching bases. The CDR3 loop spans 15 amino acids. CDR1 is MNHEY, CDR2 SVGAGI, per germline. V lost 3 bases, J lost 4 bases, and 12 bases lay in between. The CDR3 DNA reads TGTGCCAGCAGTTATGGCGGGAAAGGCACCGGGGAGCTGTTTTTT. This sequence encodes CASSYGGKGTGELFF.

Comments on this clone: The same CDR3 arises from other DNA sequences in this sample as well. The chain recombines TRBV6-5 with TRBJ2-2; no clear D. Trimming removed 9 bases at V and 5 bases at J, with 10 bases between. The CDR3 spans 12 residues. Per germline, CDR1 MNHEY and CDR2 SVGAGI. The CDR3 DNA follows: TGTGCCAGTAGGGCGCGGACCGGGGAGCTGTTTTTT. Protein: CASRARTGELFF.

The chain couples TRBV6-1 to TRBJ2-1; the D gene could be TRBD1 or TRBD2 (6 bases each). The CDR3 has 14 amino acids. CDR1 is MNHNS and CDR2 is SASEGT in the germline V gene. Trimming took 7 bases from V and 3 from J, leaving 13 bases between them. The CDR3 here is CASTSGGSYNEQFF. Here the CDR3 DNA reads TGTGCCAGCACGTCCGGGGGCAGCTACAATGAGCAGTTCTTC.

The table lists this clone with a count of one. The junction differs from germline at one of its ends, possibly a read error. The chain uses TRBV5-1 and TRBJ1-2, with 7 bases identical to TRBD1. From germline, CDR1 is SGHRS and CDR2 YFSETQ. The CDR3 sequence is 16 residues long. The DNA of the CDR3 is TGCGCCAGCAGGGCCGGGACAGCCCTCTTCTATGAGGAAGGCGCCTTC. Residues: CASRAGTALFYEEGAF.

The V and J genes are TRBV18 and TRBJ2-5; D unclear. The CDR3 has 12 residues. Germline CDR1 KGHSH, CDR2 LQKENI. Trimming left V 6 bases short and J 4 bases short, with 9 bases between. In DNA, the CDR3 is TGTGCCAGCTCTGGTTTGGGAGAGACCCAGTACTTC. As protein: CASSGLGETQYF.

The genes are TRBV6-5 and TRBJ1-3, with no clear D. The CDR3 spans 16 residues. V was pared by 0 bases and J by 2 bases, with 11 bases between. CDR1 MNHEY and CDR2 SVGAGI come from the germline V gene. The CDR3 loop reads CASSYSMRVAGNTIYF. The CDR3 DNA sequence: TGTGCCAGCAGTTACTCGATGCGGGTCGCTGGAAACACCATATATTTT.

In its sample, this clone was seen a few times. The sample contains more than one DNA sequence encoding this CDR3. The chain has TRBV19 and TRBJ1-5, with 7 nucleotides matching TRBD1. Germline V gene data show CDR1 as LNHDA and CDR2 as SQIVND (reference sequence). CDR3 length: 13 residues. With V trimmed by 5 bases and J by 2 bases, 0 bases remained unmatched. The CDR3 is CASSGTGNQPQHF. The CDR3 DNA reads as TGTGCCAGTAGTGGGACAGGCAATCAGCCCCAGCATTTT.

This sequence joins TRBV19 and TRBJ2-4, with D tentatively TRBD1 (7 bases). V was clipped by 3 bases and J by 8 bases, with 14 bases between them. This CDR3 is built from 14 residues. From germline, CDR1 is LNHDA and CDR2 SQIVND (reference sequence). CDR3 sequence: CASSIRGTSDIQYF. The CDR3, as DNA: TGTGCCAGTAGTATCAGGGGGACTTCGGACATTCAGTACTTC.

This clone was seen only once. The gene calls are TRBV6-5 and TRBJ1-4; D is unclear. The V gene's germline CDR1 is MNHEY and CDR2 SVGAGI. The ends were cut back, 9 bases at V and 2 bases at J, with 13 bases in the middle. The CDR3 covers 14 residues. DNA for the CDR3: TGTGCCAGTAATTTCTGGCCGACTAATGAAAAACTGTTTTTT. It translates to CASNFWPTNEKLFF.

The V call is TRBV28, the J call TRBJ2-2; 12 bases align to TRBD1. V lost 4 bases, J lost 8 bases, and 8 bases stayed unmatched. Germline V gene data show CDR1 as MDHEN and CDR2 as SYDVKM. This CDR3 has 16 residues. DNA for the CDR3: TGTGCCAGCAGTTCCTATGGGACAGGGGGCGGTGGGGAGCTGTTTTTT. Encoded protein: CASSSYGTGGGGELFF.

The chain is built from TRBV6-1 and TRBJ1-2, with a weak D call TRBD1 (5 bases). This CDR3 spans 16 amino acids. Trimming cost V 3 bases and J 4 bases, with 18 bases left between them. Germline loops: CDR1 MNHNS, CDR2 SASEGT. CDR3 region: CASSDQGTSFSYGYTF. DNA of the CDR3: TGTGCCAGCAGTGATCAGGGAACGTCCTTTAGCTATGGCTACACCTTC.

This clone was recorded once. J is TRBJ1-2 and V is TRBV10-3; 9 bases are a match to TRBD1. The CDR3 spans 15 residues. V lost 3 bases to trimming and J lost 4 bases; unmatched junction nucleotides: 6. Germline V gives CDR1 ENHRY, CDR2 SYGVKD. The CDR3 region has the DNA TGTGCCATCAGTGAACAGACAGGGGGATCCTATGGCTACACCTTC. Its translation: CAISEQTGGSYGYTF.